The clone carrying this TCR beta chain was counted a few times. Its target is unknown. The data belong to a study of type 1 regulatory T cells. On the study more broadly: T-allo10 is a Tr1-enriched, alloantigen-specific CD4 T cell product made in vitro.

Trimming took off 2 bases at V and 4 bases at J, with 8 bases between the two ends. CDR1 is SEHNR and CDR2 is FQNEAQ in the germline V gene (reference sequence). The CDR3 length is 14 residues. TCRdb re-derived calls from the reads in MiXCR, one entry per CDR3 protein. The data contain some 71,000 distinct CDR3 sequences, less than 25% of them seen just once; the ten biggest clones take up more than 7.5%. Notes on the study in general: Type 1 regulatory T cells had a more restricted TCR repertoire than non-type 1 regulatory T cells.

Sequencing used cultured type 1 regulatory T (Tr1) cells, either the whole culture or a sorted fraction (not recorded which). The source of this sequence is a human donor in good health. This chain connects TRBV7-9 to TRBJ2-2; D assignment may be TRBD1 or TRBD2 (5 bases each). For the CDR3, the DNA is TGTGCCAGCAGCTTAAACGGGGCCACCGGGGAGCTGTTTTTT. Its translation: CASSLNGATGELFF.